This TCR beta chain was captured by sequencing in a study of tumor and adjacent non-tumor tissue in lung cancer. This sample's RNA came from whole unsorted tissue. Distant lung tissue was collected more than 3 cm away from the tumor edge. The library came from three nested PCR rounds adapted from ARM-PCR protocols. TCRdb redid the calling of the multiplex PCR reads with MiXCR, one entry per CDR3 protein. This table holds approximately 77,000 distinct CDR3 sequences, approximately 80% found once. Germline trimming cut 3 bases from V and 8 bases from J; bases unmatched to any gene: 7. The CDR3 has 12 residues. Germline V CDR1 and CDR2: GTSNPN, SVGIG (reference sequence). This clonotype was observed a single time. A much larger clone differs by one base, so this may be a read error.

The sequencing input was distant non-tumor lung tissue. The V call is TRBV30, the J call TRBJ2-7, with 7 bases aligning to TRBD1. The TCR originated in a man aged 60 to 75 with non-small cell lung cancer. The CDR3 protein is CAWSTGANQQYF. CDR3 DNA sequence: TGTGCCTGGAGCACAGGGGCCAACCAGCAGTACTTC. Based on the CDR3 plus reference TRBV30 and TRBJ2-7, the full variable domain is SQTIHQWPATLVQPVGSPLSLECTVEGTSNPNLYWYRQAAGRGLQLLFYSVGIGQISSEVPQNLSASRPQDRQFILSSKKLLLSDSGFYLCAWSTGANQQYFGPGTRLTVT.